Listed below are T cell receptor beta chains from one sample, sequenced in a study of blood T cell repertoires in COVID-19. Clones were read by immunoSEQ multiplex PCR, and TCRdb kept only the in-frame ones, dropping some. The sample carries around 18,000 clones, over 70% recorded once. The specimen sequenced was peripheral blood. The receptors derive from a man older than 75 with acute or convalescent COVID-19. Each CDR3 is given with its conserved first and last residue. D genes are given only for firm matches. Where a row states a size, it is once, few, many or the class of an expanded clone; other rows omit it.

TRBD2 | TRBJ2-3 | TRBV30 | - | TGTGCCTGGGTACTAGCGGGGGGCACAGATACGCAGTATTTT | CAWVLAGGTDTQYF
- | TRBJ2-1 | TRBV12-3/TRBV12-4 | - | TGTGCCAGCAGCTCACAGGGATATGAGCAGTTCTTC | CASSSQGYEQFF
TRBD2 | TRBJ2-7 | TRBV5-1 | - | TGCGCCAGCAGCTTGGCCATCTCTAGCGGGGGGACCGTCGAGCAGTACTTC | CASSLAISSGGTVEQYF
TRBD1 | TRBJ1-2 | TRBV4-3 | - | TGCGCCAGCAGACGACAGACAGGGGCCGGTAACTATGGCTACACCTTC | CASRRQTGAGNYGYTF
- | TRBJ2-7 | TRBV5-8 | - | TGTGCCAGCAGCTTGGGGAGGTCCTACGAGCAGTACTTC | CASSLGRSYEQYF
- | TRBJ2-1 | TRBV5-7 | once | TGTGCCAGCAGCCCCCAAGAGCAGTTCTTC | CASSPQEQFF
- | TRBJ1-4 | TRBV6-5 | few | TGTGCCAGCAGAAGACTAGGTGAAAAACTGTTTTTT | CASRRLGEKLFF
- | TRBJ1-3 | TRBV18 | - | TGTGCCAGCTCACCAGAACTCCTACTCGGAAACACCATATATTTT | CASSPELLLGNTIYF
- | TRBJ1-5 | TRBV5-1 | - | TGCGCCAGCAGCTTGGGAGACAGTCTAAATCAGCCCCAGCATTTT | CASSLGDSLNQPQHF
TRBD1 | TRBJ1-4 | TRBV9 | - | TGTGCCAGCAGCGTCCAACAGGGGGCCTTCGATAGTGAAAAACTGTTTTTT | CASSVQQGAFDSEKLFF
- | TRBJ2-2 | TRBV5-1 | - | TGCGCCAGCAGCGGGCAGGGCCTGGGGGAGCTGTTTTTT | CASSGQGLGELFF
TRBD1 | TRBJ2-1 | TRBV7-6 | - | TGTGCCAGCAGCTGGGACAGGGACCCCTACAATGAGCAGTTCTTC | CASSWDRDPYNEQFF
TRBD2 | TRBJ2-3 | TRBV7-3 | - | TGTGCCAGCAGCTTAGGACTAGCGGGGGGAACAGATACGCAGTATTTT | CASSLGLAGGTDTQYF
- | TRBJ1-6 | TRBV10-2 | - | TGCGCCAGTTTCTTTGCCCTCGGTTCACCCCTCCACTTT | CASFFALGSPLHF
- | TRBJ1-1 | TRBV5-8 | - | TGTGCCAGCAGACGGGAGAGGTCGAACACTGAAGCTTTCTTT | CASRRERSNTEAFF
- | TRBJ2-5 | TRBV6-2/TRBV6-3 | - | TGTGCCAGCAGTTTCTCGGGGCGTAAAGAGACCCAGTACTTC | CASSFSGRKETQYF
- | TRBJ2-1 | TRBV5-5 | - | - | CASILDEVRNNEQFF
- | TRBJ1-4 | TRBV25-1 | - | TGTGCCAGCAGTGAATCGAAGAGGGCTTCTAATGAAAAACTGTTTTTT | CASSESKRASNEKLFF
- | TRBJ1-4 | TRBV5-4 | - | TGTGCCAGCAGCTTGGGGGCAGGGGCCGCAACTAATGAAAAACTGTTTTTT | CASSLGAGAATNEKLFF
- | TRBJ2-2 | TRBV7-6 | - | TGTGCCAGCAGCTTAGACGGGACTCGAAACGGGGAGCTGTTTTTT | CASSLDGTRNGELFF
TRBD1 | TRBJ1-1 | TRBV7-9 | - | TGTGCCAGCAGCTTGGGACAGGGGAGTGAAGCTTTCTTT | CASSLGQGSEAFF
- | TRBJ2-1 | TRBV9 | - | TGTGCCAGCAGCGTAGACCCAGGGTGGGCCAATGAGCAGTTCTTC | CASSVDPGWANEQFF
TRBD1 | TRBJ2-3 | TRBV4-2 | - | TGTGCCAGCAGCCAAGATAGGACAGGCGGAGATACGCAGTATTTT | CASSQDRTGGDTQYF
- | TRBJ1-1 | TRBV5-4 | - | TGTGCCAGCAGCCGGGGGACTGAAGCTTTCTTT | CASSRGTEAFF
- | TRBJ2-5 | TRBV7-2 | - | TGTGCCAGCAGCTTAGGGTCAGGGGGAGGAGAGACCCAGTACTTC | CASSLGSGGGETQYF
TRBD1 | TRBJ1-2 | TRBV6-2/TRBV6-3 | - | TGTGCCAGCAGTCAGGGGGACTATGGCTACACCTTC | CASSQGDYGYTF
TRBD1 | TRBJ2-5 | TRBV2 | - | TGTGCCAGCAGGGCTCAGACAGGGTATTCGGAGACCCAGTACTTC | CASRAQTGYSETQYF
- | TRBJ2-5 | TRBV4-1 | - | TGCGCCAGCAGCCAAGATTTCGGGGTATTGGTGGGAAATACCCAGTACTTC | CASSQDFGVLVGNTQYF
TRBD2 | TRBJ2-5 | TRBV19 | - | TGTGCCAGTAGTAACAGACTAGCGGGGAACCAAGAGACCCAGTACTTC | CASSNRLAGNQETQYF
TRBD2 | TRBJ2-7 | TRBV14 | once | TGTGCCAGCACCGGGACTAGCGGGGGTTACTACGAGCAGTACTTC | CASTGTSGGYYEQYF
TRBD1 | TRBJ2-7 | TRBV10-3 | - | TGTGCCATCAGTAGGACAGGGGGCGAGCAGTACTTC | CAISRTGGEQYF
- | TRBJ1-5 | TRBV4-3 | once | TGCGCCAGCAGCCAGCGGGACGGTGACAATCAGCCCCAGCATTTT | CASSQRDGDNQPQHF
- | TRBJ2-7 | TRBV6-6 | - | TGTGCCAGCAGCCCTACAGCCCAGAGCTCCTACGAGCAGTACTTC | CASSPTAQSSYEQYF
TRBD1 | TRBJ2-7 | TRBV10-3 | once | TGTGCCATCAGTGAAAGGGACAGGGGGTCCTACGAGCAGTACTTC | CAISERDRGSYEQYF
TRBD1 | TRBJ2-2 | TRBV19 | - | TGTGCCACCCGGGACAGCGCGAACACCGGGGAGCTGTTTTTT | CATRDSANTGELFF
TRBD1 | TRBJ2-3 | TRBV5-4 | - | TGTGCCAGCAGCTTGGGAGGCAGGGGGCACACAGATACGCAGTATTTT | CASSLGGRGHTDTQYF
TRBD1 | TRBJ1-6 | TRBV7-9 | - | TGTGCCAGCAGCTTAGGGGACAGGGGTCGATCACCCCTCCACTTT | CASSLGDRGRSPLHF
- | TRBJ2-1 | TRBV5-1 | - | TGCGCCAGCAGTTTCAGCCTAGCCTACAATGAGCAGTTCTTC | CASSFSLAYNEQFF
- | TRBJ1-1 | TRBV24-1 | - | TGTGCCACCAGTATCAGGGGTGGCACTGAAGCTTTCTTT | CATSIRGGTEAFF
- | TRBJ1-6 | TRBV9 | - | TGTGCCAGCAGCGTAGACCAAGCGGATAATTCACCCCTCCACTTT | CASSVDQADNSPLHF
TRBD1 | TRBJ2-7 | TRBV6-5 | few | TGTGCCAGCACTACTCCCGGGACAGGGTTCTACGAGCAGTACTTC | CASTTPGTGFYEQYF
- | TRBJ2-6 | TRBV5-1 | - | TGCGCCAGCAGCTTGGAGGCAGGGAGGAACGTCCTGACTTTC | CASSLEAGRNVLTF
- | TRBJ1-5 | TRBV6-5 | once | TGTGCCAGCAGAAGGACGGTGGGAGGCAATCAGCCCCAGCATTTT | CASRRTVGGNQPQHF
- | TRBJ2-5 | TRBV20-1 | - | TGCAGTGCTAGTTTAGAACCGAGCCAGTACTTC | CSASLEPSQYF
TRBD2 | TRBJ2-2 | TRBV19 | - | TGTGCCAGTAGTATCCCTAGCGGGGGGGCCGGGGAGCTGTTTTTT | CASSIPSGGAGELFF
- | TRBJ1-1 | TRBV15 | once | TGTGCCACCAGCACGGAGCAGCGGTACACTGAAGCTTTCTTT | CATSTEQRYTEAFF
TRBD1 | TRBJ2-7 | TRBV19 | - | TGTGCCAGTAGGCCTAGGAACAGGGGTGATTACGAGCAGTACTTC | CASRPRNRGDYEQYF
TRBD1 | TRBJ2-7 | TRBV7-8 | - | TGTGCCAGCAGCCCCGGGACAGGGAGCTCCTACGAGCAGTACTTC | CASSPGTGSSYEQYF
- | TRBJ2-3 | TRBV24-1 | - | TGTGCCACCAGTGATTCAGCGCGGGGGCGCTCAGATACGCAGTATTTT | CATSDSARGRSDTQYF
- | TRBJ2-6 | TRBV6-4 | - | TGTGCCAGCAGTGAATATGGGGCCAACGTCCTGACTTTC | CASSEYGANVLTF
TRBD1 | TRBJ2-1 | TRBV2 | few | TGTGCCAGCTCCCAGGGACAGGATAATGAGCAGTTCTTC | CASSQGQDNEQFF
- | TRBJ1-2 | TRBV4-3 | - | TGCGCCAGCAGCCAAGATTGGGGCACAGATGGCTACACCTTC | CASSQDWGTDGYTF
- | TRBJ1-5 | TRBV19 | - | TGTGCCAGTAGTATTCGGGGACAATATAGCAATCAGCCCCAGCATTTT | CASSIRGQYSNQPQHF
TRBD1 | TRBJ2-7 | TRBV29-1 | once | TGCAGCGCCGCCAAACAGGGGTACTACGAGCAGTACTTC | CSAAKQGYYEQYF
TRBD1 | TRBJ2-7 | TRBV4-3 | - | TGCGCCAGCAGCTACGACAGGGGGCCTTACTACGAGCAGTACTTC | CASSYDRGPYYEQYF
- | TRBJ2-7 | TRBV10-3 | - | TGTGCCATCAAGGGGGTTGGGATCTACGAGCAGTACTTC | CAIKGVGIYEQYF
TRBD1 | TRBJ1-2 | TRBV6-5 | - | TGTGCCAGCAGTTACTCGTGGGACAGGGGGGCTCGTGGCTACACCTTC | CASSYSWDRGARGYTF
- | TRBJ2-3 | TRBV21-1 | medium-sized | TGTGCCAGCAGCAAACAGGGTCCGGGCACAGATACGCAGTATTTT | CASSKQGPGTDTQYF
- | TRBJ2-3 | TRBV6-5 | - | TGTGCCAGCAGTTACTCAAAAGACACCAGCACAGATACGCAGTATTTT | CASSYSKDTSTDTQYF
- | TRBJ1-6 | TRBV5-4 | - | TGTGCCAGCAGCGGCGGAGCGGGCTCCTATAATTCACCCCTCCACTTT | CASSGGAGSYNSPLHF